Listed here are 25 T cell receptor beta chains from one sample, sequenced in a study of graft-versus-host responses after intestinal transplantation. Here immunoSEQ multiplex PCR was the method, and the copy in TCRdb shows in-frame clones only, minus some. The repertoire holds some 39,000 clones, with about 90% as singletons. The sequencing used PBMCs, collected 267 days after transplant. The receptors were sampled from a human patient who received an intestinal transplant, so some T cells may come from the graft donor.

This CDR3 reads CASSQAIGTVSYGYTF. Written as DNA, the CDR3 is TGTGCCAGCAGCCAAGCGATAGGGACAGTCTCCTATGGCTACACCTTC. The chain employs TRBV4-2 and TRBJ1-2; 7 positions match TRBD1. The CDR3 loop spans 16 amino acids. Germline V gene sequence: CDR1 LGHNA, CDR2 YNFKEQ. V dropped 1 base and J dropped 4; count of bases not matched to a gene: 9.

The chain couples TRBV15 to TRBJ2-7; possibly TRBD1 for D (5 bases). Germline values: CDR1 LNHNV, CDR2 YYDKDF (reference sequence). Trimming stripped 6 bases from V and 1 base from J, with 10 bases between. The CDR3 loop spans 13 amino acids. The CDR3 loop reads CATSVTASYEQYF. The CDR3 coding sequence is TGTGCCACCAGTGTGACAGCTTCCTACGAGCAGTACTTC.

The J gene is TRBJ1-6, the V gene TRBV5-6, with D tentatively TRBD1 (5 bases). The CDR3 totals 14 residues. With 1 base removed from V and 8 bases from J, the gap between germline ends came to 10 bases. Germline V CDR1 and CDR2: SGHDT, YYEEEE. The DNA for the CDR3 is TGTGCCAGCAGCTTGTGGGCAGGGTATTCACCCCTCCACTTT. Protein product: CASSLWAGYSPLHF.

For the CDR3, the DNA is TGTGCCTGGTCAAGGGTGCGTCAAAGTCGGGCCAACGTCCTGACTTTC. Its translation: CAWSRVRQSRANVLTF. The V gene is TRBV30, the J gene TRBJ2-6; D is unresolved. V gave up 5 bases and J gave up 5 bases, with 19 bases separating them. The CDR3 is 16 amino acids. From germline, CDR1 is GTSNPN and CDR2 SVGIG (reference sequence).

The rearrangement joins TRBV5-1 to TRBJ1-1; 10 nucleotides align to TRBD1. Trimming removed 2 bases from V and 3 bases from J; junction bases left unmatched: 4. This CDR3 region has 15 residues. Germline loops: CDR1 SGHRS, CDR2 YFSETQ. CDR3 DNA sequence: TGCGCCAGCAGCTTACGGGGGACAGGGGACACTGAAGCTTTCTTT. This codes for CASSLRGTGDTEAFF.

The chain uses TRBV6-4 and TRBJ2-3, with 10 bases matching TRBD2. V was clipped by 3 bases and J by 2 bases; unmatched bases: 2. The germline gives CDR1 MRHNA, CDR2 SNTAGT. The CDR3 extends over 15 amino acids. DNA of the CDR3: TGTGCCAGCAGTGAGAGCGGGGGGGCCACAGATACGCAGTATTTT. Protein sequence: CASSESGGATDTQYF.

The V and J genes are TRBV5-4 and TRBJ2-7, with 11 bases aligning to TRBD1. The CDR3 runs to 14 residues. V lost 4 bases, J lost 4 bases, and 4 bases stayed unmatched. CDR1 is SGHNT, CDR2 YYREEE, per germline (reference sequence). CDR3 nucleotides: TGTGCCAGCAGCCCGGACAGGGGGCTTTACGAGCAGTACTTC. This encodes CASSPDRGLYEQYF.

The gene calls are TRBV19 and TRBJ2-5; TRBD1 is a possible D gene (7 bases). V was shortened by 6 bases and J by 5 bases, with 13 bases between the two germline ends. The CDR3 runs 13 residues. Germline assignment: CDR1 LNHDA and CDR2 SQIVND (reference sequence). The CDR3 reads CASRRQGGETQYF. The DNA of the CDR3 is TGTGCCAGTAGAAGACAGGGAGGCGAGACCCAGTACTTC.

This clone showed up just a few times. This chain joins TRBV25-1 and TRBJ1-6; D remains ambiguous. The CDR3 has 13 residues. CDR1 and CDR2 from the germline V gene are MGHDK and SYGVNS. Deletions cut 10 bases from V and 2 bases from J, with 9 bases between. The CDR3: CATRQTYNSPLHF. The CDR3 DNA reads as TGTGCCACCCGGCAGACCTATAATTCACCCCTCCACTTT.

J is TRBJ2-3 and V is TRBV2; a possible D gene is TRBD2 (5 bases). V shed 6 bases and J shed 0 bases, with 10 bases lying between them. Germline-derived CDR1 and CDR2 are SNHLY and FYNNEI. The CDR3 covers 14 residues. The CDR3, as DNA: TGTGCCAGCAGGTGGGAGACTAGCACAGATACGCAGTATTTT. Amino acids: CASRWETSTDTQYF.

The chain recombines TRBV2 with TRBJ1-5; 7 bases are shared with TRBD1. This CDR3 has 13 amino acids. Germline V lookup: CDR1 SNHLY, CDR2 FYNNEI. The J segment lost 5 bases and the V segment lost 7 bases, leaving 5 bases of the junction unmatched. Here the CDR3 DNA reads TGTGCCAGCATCGGAACAGGGGATCAGCCCCAGCATTTT. The encoded protein is CASIGTGDQPQHF.

This chain uses TRBV5-4 with TRBJ1-3; D uncertain. The V gene's germline CDR1 is SGHNT and CDR2 YYREEE (reference sequence). The CDR3 sequence is 16 residues long. V lost 1 base and J lost 0, with 11 bases in between. The CDR3 DNA reads as TGTGCCAGCAGCTTGTTGGCAGGAGGCTCTGGAAACACCATATATTTT. Amino acid sequence: CASSLLAGGSGNTIYF.

The J gene is TRBJ1-4, the V gene TRBV6-6, with D perhaps matching TRBD1 (6 bases). Looked up from germline, CDR1 is MNHNY and CDR2 is SVGAGI (reference sequence). V was pared by 5 bases and J by 8 bases, with 15 bases between. This CDR3 is 14 amino acids long. The CDR3 nucleotides read TGTGCCAGCAGTGAGTCAGGGGAAGGCGAAAAACTGTTTTTT. It encodes CASSESGEGEKLFF.

V gene TRBV5-1 combines with J gene TRBJ1-1, with TRBD1 matching over 8 bases. CDR3 size: 14 residues. After removal of 4 bases from V and 2 bases from J, the junction contained 4 bases not matched to a gene. CDR1 is SGHRS and CDR2 is YFSETQ in the germline V gene. The CDR3: CASSRTGLNTEAFF. The DNA of the CDR3 is TGCGCCAGCAGCCGGACAGGGTTAAACACTGAAGCTTTCTTT.

This chain links TRBV9 with TRBJ2-5, with a weak D call TRBD1 (6 bases). Germline V gene lookup returns CDR1 SGDLS and CDR2 YYNGEE. This CDR3 comprises 15 residues. The V end lost 0 bases, the J end lost 5 bases, and 14 bases lay between the germline ends. CDR3 loop: CASSVEAGDMETQYF. The CDR3 nucleotides read TGTGCCAGCAGCGTAGAAGCAGGGGATATGGAGACCCAGTACTTC.

This chain joins TRBV6-4 and TRBJ2-6; no clear D. V was pared by 2 bases and J by 0 bases, with 2 bases between. Germline V lookup: CDR1 MRHNA, CDR2 SNTAGT. The CDR3 runs to 14 residues. The CDR3 region is CASSDNSGANVLTF. CDR3 sequence (DNA): TGTGCCAGCAGTGACAACTCTGGGGCCAACGTCCTGACTTTC.

V usage is TRBV7-9 and J usage is TRBJ2-7; no firm D call. Germline loops: CDR1 SEHNR, CDR2 FQNEAQ (reference sequence). This CDR3 contains 11 residues. With 3 bases removed from V and 6 bases from J, the gap between germline ends came to 6 bases. For the CDR3, the DNA is TGTGCCAGCAGCTTCTCAACCGAGCAGTACTTC. It codes for CASSFSTEQYF.

This clone has a single count. The gene calls are TRBV13 and TRBJ2-7; unclear D gene. Trimming removed 0 bases at V and 2 bases at J, with 8 bases between. Germline-derived CDR1 and CDR2 are PRHDT and FYEKMQ (reference sequence). The CDR3 length is 14 residues. In DNA, the CDR3 is TGTGCCAGCAGCTTAGGCCTTGATACCTACGAGCAGTACTTC. Translation: CASSLGLDTYEQYF. The variable domain in full, completed from reference TRBV13 and TRBJ2-7, reads AAGVIQSPRHLIKEKRETATLKCYPIPRHDTVYWYQQGPGQDPQFLISFYEKMQSDKGSIPDRFSAQQFSDYHSELNMSSLELGDSALYFCASSLGLDTYEQYFGPGTRLTVT.

The rearrangement joins TRBV2 to TRBJ1-5; D possibly corresponds to TRBD1 (5 bases). In germline, CDR1 is SNHLY, CDR2 FYNNEI. V lost 4 bases, J lost 7 bases, and 11 bases lay in between. CDR3 length: 13 amino acids. CDR3 loop: CASSGEWDQPQHF. Here the CDR3 DNA reads TGTGCCAGCAGTGGAGAATGGGACCAGCCCCAGCATTTT.

The chain couples TRBV5-6 to TRBJ2-5; 9 bases align to TRBD2. The germline CDR1 and CDR2 sequences are SGHDT and YYEEEE. The J segment lost 1 base and the V segment lost 0 bases, leaving 4 bases of the junction unmatched. The CDR3 length is 16 residues. The CDR3 is CASSLDPSGAQETQYF. The CDR3 DNA follows: TGTGCCAGCAGCTTGGATCCTAGCGGGGCCCAAGAGACCCAGTACTTC.

CDR3: CASSEAHRTADNEQFF. In nucleotides, the CDR3 is TGTGCCAGCAGTGAAGCGCACCGGACGGCAGACAATGAGCAGTTCTTC. V and J are TRBV2 and TRBJ2-1; D is uncertain. Germline lookup yields CDR1 SNHLY and CDR2 FYNNEI. The CDR3 is made up of 16 amino acids. V lost 0 bases and J lost 5, with 14 bases in between.

The V call is TRBV2, the J call TRBJ1-2, with a tentative D call TRBD1 (5 bases). V dropped 3 bases and J dropped 8 bases, with 19 bases sitting between them. This CDR3 is built from 15 residues. Germline-derived CDR1 and CDR2 are SNHLY and FYNNEI. The DNA of the CDR3 is TGTGCCAGCAGTGAGGATGTGCAGGGTCTCCTCGGCTACACCTTC. It yields the protein CASSEDVQGLLGYTF.

This clone was seen a few times. CDR3 bases: TGTGCCATCAGTTCCCAGGGAGAGGTGGAATTTCAGCCCCAGCATTTT. This encodes CAISSQGEVEFQPQHF. The chain combines TRBV10-3 with TRBJ1-5, with D perhaps TRBD1 (5 bases). The CDR3 loop spans 16 amino acids. Per germline, CDR1 ENHRY and CDR2 SYGVKD. V lost 5 bases, J lost 6 bases, and 20 bases lay in between.

The J gene is TRBJ2-7, the V gene TRBV6-1, with 7 bases that match TRBD1. CDR1 MNHNS and CDR2 SASEGT come from the germline V gene. The CDR3 sequence is 15 residues long. V was clipped by 2 bases and J by 2 bases; unmatched bases: 6. Here the CDR3 DNA reads TGTGCCAGCAGTGAACCGCAGGGGGTTCCCTACGAGCAGTACTTC. Protein sequence: CASSEPQGVPYEQYF.

This sequence joins TRBV7-6 and TRBJ1-4; 8 bases fit TRBD1. Germline assignment: CDR1 SGHVS and CDR2 FNYEAQ. The CDR3 length is 17 residues. The V gene end was trimmed by 5 bases and the J gene end by 2 bases; junction bases not matched to a gene: 10. The CDR3 DNA is TGTGCCAGCAGCCCCGCCCAGGGGGCAGGGACTAATGAAAAACTGTTTTTT. Residues: CASSPAQGAGTNEKLFF.